This T cell receptor (beta chain) was found in a study of T cell clonotyping in hematopoietic cell transplantation. Overall study findings and caveats: Pathologically expanded recipient clonotypes increased progressively from day 30 to day 180 as diversity fell.

As for this clone: Its specificity is not known.

Repertoires were generated with immunoSEQ multiplex PCR, while TCRdb's copy carries only in-frame clones and drops some. The sample holds 11,000 to 15,000 clones, about 94% seen once. The V and J ends lost 3 bases and 2 bases respectively, with 9 bases between them. In germline, CDR1 is MRHNA, CDR2 SNTAGT. The CDR3 runs to 14 residues. The source is a male patient between 55 and 70 years old who had an allogeneic stem cell transplant from an unrelated donor, so the T cells may come from the graft donor. Some clones in this sample may be carry-over from other donors' samples. J is TRBJ2-3 and V is TRBV6-4, with D hard to call. Sequencing was performed on PBMCs, taken 30 days after allogeneic stem cell transplant. CDR3 residues: CASSEGRDTDTQYF. CDR3 in DNA: TGTGCCAGCAGTGAGGGCAGAGACACAGATACGCAGTATTTT.